This is a list of T cell receptor beta chains from one sample in a study of human T cells and chemical hapten exposure. Using its own MiXCR run on the RACE reads, TCRdb lists one record per CDR3 protein. The data hold about 120,000 distinct CDR3 sequences, with 12% observed a single time. The sample consisted of whole blood, taken in connection with sensitization to the hapten diphenylcyclopropenone (DPC). Receptor source: a woman aged 45-65 years with alopecia areata. Some clones in this sample may be carry-over from other donors' samples. Each CDR3 is given with its conserved first and last residue. The D gene is left open where the match is weak.

len: 12; v_gene: TRBV25-1; d_gene: .; CDR3aa: CASSERLHAQFF
len: 13; v_gene: TRBV21-1; d_gene: .; CDR3aa: CASSNGVGEKLFF
len: 15; v_gene: TRBV20-1; d_gene: TRBD2; CDR3aa: CSARELAGDRNEQFF
len: 13; v_gene: TRBV9; d_gene: .; CDR3aa: CASSVSGSATQYF
len: 15; v_gene: TRBV6-1; d_gene: .; CDR3aa: CASRPDGNSGNTIYF
len: 11; v_gene: TRBV7-2; d_gene: .; CDR3aa: CASSPQGPLFF
len: 12; v_gene: TRBV5-4; d_gene: .; CDR3aa: CASSSDSTEQYF
len: 15; v_gene: TRBV24-1; d_gene: .; CDR3aa: CATSDSTRAGGELFF
len: 16; v_gene: TRBV5-1; d_gene: TRBD1; CDR3aa: CASSLTGTDGNQPQHF
len: 14; v_gene: TRBV12-3/TRBV12-4; d_gene: .; CDR3aa: CASSWTVNTGELFF
len: 14; v_gene: TRBV29-1; d_gene: .; CDR3aa: CSSDAGSYNYGYTF
len: 14; v_gene: TRBV5-5; d_gene: .; CDR3aa: CASSSGQISEKLFF
len: 15; v_gene: TRBV7-8; d_gene: TRBD1; CDR3aa: CASSLLGQGVKTQYF
len: 13; v_gene: TRBV7-9; d_gene: .; CDR3aa: CASSLVVDDVAFF
len: 15; v_gene: TRBV4-3; d_gene: .; CDR3aa: CASSSGVGTYNEQFF
len: 13; v_gene: TRBV29-1; d_gene: .; CDR3aa: CSVAPNRKETQYF
len: 14; v_gene: TRBV6-1; d_gene: .; CDR3aa: CAVLFGGWNQPQHF
len: 12; v_gene: TRBV2; d_gene: .; CDR3aa: CASAGQIYEQYF
len: 11; v_gene: TRBV20-1; d_gene: .; CDR3aa: CSASPGGELFF
len: 15; v_gene: TRBV5-8; d_gene: TRBD1; CDR3aa: CASSQGQGLTEKLFF
len: 12; v_gene: TRBV28; d_gene: .; CDR3aa: CASNIRNGELFF
len: 14; v_gene: TRBV9; d_gene: TRBD2; CDR3aa: CASKGGGHQETQYF
len: 15; v_gene: TRBV29-1; d_gene: TRBD1; CDR3aa: CSVESRGQGRAEAFF
len: 14; v_gene: TRBV5-5; d_gene: .; CDR3aa: CASSLVQRNSPLHF
len: 12; v_gene: TRBV12-3/TRBV12-4; d_gene: .; CDR3aa: CASSHGAGELFF
len: 14; v_gene: TRBV20-1; d_gene: .; CDR3aa: CSAREAGPTYEQYF
len: 12; v_gene: TRBV11-2; d_gene: .; CDR3aa: CASSLNPETQYF
len: 14; v_gene: TRBV6-2/TRBV6-3; d_gene: .; CDR3aa: CASSLATQGGGYTF
len: 14; v_gene: TRBV3-1; d_gene: .; CDR3aa: CASSQAAAGGEQFF
len: 13; v_gene: TRBV7-2; d_gene: .; CDR3aa: CAGTRGANSPLHF
len: 15; v_gene: TRBV12-3/TRBV12-4; d_gene: .; CDR3aa: CASPVQGKTHQPQHF
len: 12; v_gene: TRBV29-1; d_gene: .; CDR3aa: CSAGRSNQPQHF
len: 11; v_gene: TRBV20-1; d_gene: .; CDR3aa: CSAIPNAEQFF
len: 14; v_gene: TRBV5-1; d_gene: .; CDR3aa: CASSGGTWNTEAFF
len: 13; v_gene: TRBV6-2/TRBV6-3; d_gene: .; CDR3aa: CASSYPSGREQFF
len: 15; v_gene: TRBV20-1; d_gene: .; CDR3aa: CSARDPQRSTDTQYF
len: 14; v_gene: TRBV27; d_gene: .; CDR3aa: CASSPKQGSGELFF